The 4 T cell receptor beta chains presented below share a single source sample, sequenced in a study of T cells after yellow fever vaccination. TCRdb ran MiXCR on the 5' RACE reads and lists one entry per CDR3 protein. The sample includes some 300,000 distinct CDR3 sequences, 7% to 10% of them seen just once. The material was PBMCs, obtained about 41 days after the first yellow fever vaccination. All receptors derive from a man aged 18 to 30 who received the YFV17D yellow fever vaccine.

The chain links TRBV10-3 to TRBJ2-3, with D unresolved. Trimming took off 2 bases at V and 6 bases at J, with 3 bases between the two ends. CDR1 and CDR2 from the germline V gene are ENHRY and SYGVKD. The CDR3 loop spans 11 amino acids. CDR3 protein: CAISEGDTQYF. In DNA, the CDR3 is TGTGCCATCAGTGAGGGGGATACGCAGTATTTT.

In its sample, this clonotype was seen a few times. The V call is TRBV9, the J call TRBJ1-1; unclear D gene. V lost 2 bases and J lost 2, with 10 bases in between. The CDR3 is 14 amino acids. The germline CDR1 and CDR2 sequences are SGDLS and YYNGEE. CDR3 protein: CASSVGRQNTEAFF. CDR3 nucleotide sequence: TGTGCCAGCAGCGTCGGGCGGCAAAACACTGAAGCTTTCTTT.

This clonotype was counted between two and nine times. The CDR3 nucleotides read TGTGCCAGCAGCTTGTGGGGGGGGGACGGGGAGCAGTACTTC. Translation gives CASSLWGGDGEQYF. V gene TRBV5-4 combines with J gene TRBJ2-7; 7 bases match TRBD2. The junction had 8 bases not matched to a gene; V was cut back by 1 base and J by 7 bases. In germline, CDR1 is SGHNT, CDR2 YYREEE (reference sequence). This CDR3 is built from 14 residues.

This clonotype appeared a few times. The chain joins TRBV5-4 to TRBJ1-1; tentative D call: TRBD1 (5 bases). The CDR3 has 16 residues. The V end was cut by 0 bases, the J end by 4 bases, with 16 bases between. Germline CDR1 is SGHNT and CDR2 is YYREEE (reference sequence). The CDR3 sequence: CASSLDGGGIGTEAFF. CDR3 in DNA: TGTGCCAGCAGCTTGGATGGTGGGGGGATAGGCACTGAAGCTTTCTTT.